These 18 T cell receptor beta chains were sequenced from one sample in a study of blood T cells in healthy people across ages. Using a J-beta primer mix together with a sample-barcoded 5' primer, a second PCR was run for about 6 to 11 cycles. MiXCR was run by TCRdb on the 5' RACE reads, yielding one entry per CDR3 protein. The sample lists 1.6 million or so distinct CDR3 sequences; about 32% were seen once. The sequencing sample was made of blood. All receptors derive from a woman between 25 and 40 years old in good health.

This clonotype turned up a few times. The V call is TRBV7-3, the J call TRBJ2-1; 12 bases agree with TRBD2. With V trimmed by 5 bases and J by 6 bases, 5 bases remained unmatched. Per germline, CDR1 SGHTA and CDR2 FQGTGA. This CDR3 has 15 amino acids. DNA for the CDR3: TGTGCCAGCAGCATCGAGACTAGCGGGAGCAATGAGCAGTTCTTC. This sequence encodes CASSIETSGSNEQFF.

This sequence joins TRBV20-1 and TRBJ1-2; 8 bases match TRBD1. CDR1 and CDR2 (germline): DFQATT, SNEGSKA (reference sequence). This CDR3 is built from 13 residues. The CDR3 here is CRPREDRDYGYTF. The CDR3 coding sequence is TGCAGGCCTCGGGAGGACAGGGACTATGGCTACACCTTC.

This clonotype was picked up a small number of times. This chain connects TRBV19 to TRBJ2-1; D not certain. V was shortened by 3 bases and J by 8 bases, with 14 bases between the two germline ends. Germline V lookup: CDR1 LNHDA, CDR2 SQIVND (reference sequence). The CDR3 is made up of 14 amino acids. As DNA, the CDR3 is TGTGCCAGTAGTATCTGGCAGGCCAGCGATGAGCAGTTCTTC. Translated, it gives CASSIWQASDEQFF.

The rearrangement joins TRBV6-2 or TRBV6-3 to TRBJ2-2; 7 bases are a match to TRBD2. The trim removed 5 bases at V and 7 bases at J, leaving 22 bases unmatched. The CDR3 sequence is 19 residues long. The germline gives CDR1 MNHEY, CDR2 SVGEGT. The CDR3 sequence: CASSPRAREYFRIGGELFF. CDR3 nucleotides: TGTGCCAGCAGTCCCCGTGCGCGGGAGTACTTCAGGATCGGCGGGGAGCTGTTTTTT.

This clonotype was counted at least ten times. The chain has TRBV9 and TRBJ2-3; the D is unclear. The CDR3 sequence is 14 residues long. Germline V gene sequence: CDR1 SGDLS, CDR2 YYNGEE. V was shortened by 2 bases and J by 1 base, with 8 bases between the two germline ends. The CDR3 coding sequence is TGTGCCAGCAGCGTCCTCGGAGGCACAGATACGCAGTATTTT. This sequence encodes CASSVLGGTDTQYF.

This chain connects TRBV29-1 to TRBJ1-2; D gene unclear. V shed 3 bases and J shed 7 bases, with 12 bases lying between them. This CDR3 has 12 amino acids. Germline CDR1 and CDR2: SQVTM and ANQGSEA. CDR3 sequence reads: CSVDFGPGGYTF. DNA of the CDR3: TGCAGCGTTGATTTCGGGCCGGGTGGCTACACCTTC.

The chain links TRBV18 to TRBJ1-2; 8 bases line up with TRBD1. Trimming took 0 bases from V and 11 from J; bases not matched to a gene: 8. Germline CDR1 is KGHSH and CDR2 is LQKENI. The CDR3 runs to 14 residues. CDR3 nucleotides: TGTGCCAGCTCACCACCGGGGACAGGAGATCTTTACACCTTC. It encodes CASSPPGTGDLYTF.

Details on this clonotype: A read error may account for a junction end that differs from germline. V usage is TRBV10-3 and J usage is TRBJ2-2, with D possibly TRBD2 on 6 matching bases. The CDR3 runs to 14 residues. Germline V CDR1 and CDR2: ENHRY, SYGVKD. The CDR3 region is CDIRELADTGELFF. DNA for the CDR3: TGTGACATCAGGGAATTAGCGGACACCGGGGAGCTGTTTTTT.

Ten or more counts support this clonotype. The J gene is TRBJ2-3, the V gene TRBV7-2; D is unclear. The ends were cut back, 3 bases at V and 4 bases at J, with 2 bases in the middle. Germline V lookup: CDR1 SGHTA, CDR2 FQGNSA. The CDR3 runs 11 residues. CDR3 DNA: TGTGCCAGCAGCTTTTCAGATACGCAGTATTTT. Protein: CASSFSDTQYF. Variable domain in full (rest from reference TRBV7-2 and TRBJ2-3): GAGVSQSPSNKVTEKGKDVELRCDPISGHTALYWYRQSLGQGLEFLIYFQGNSAPDKSGLPSDRFSAERTGGSVSTLTIQRTQQEDSAVYLCASSFSDTQYFGPGTRLTVL.

This clonotype was seen only a few times. The rearrangement joins TRBV5-1 to TRBJ2-1; D is perhaps TRBD2 (5 bases). Looked up from germline, CDR1 is SGHRS and CDR2 is YFSETQ. The CDR3 runs to 14 residues. The V end was cut by 6 bases, the J end by 8 bases, with 18 bases between. The CDR3 region has the DNA TGCGCCAGCACTGGGAACCCCTCGGGGTATGAGCAGTTCTTC. Its translation is CASTGNPSGYEQFF.

The chain couples TRBV6-6 to TRBJ2-7, with a weak D call TRBD2 (5 bases). Trimming cost V 11 bases and J 0 bases, with 14 bases left between them. The CDR3 has 13 residues. Germline V gene lookup returns CDR1 MNHNY and CDR2 SVGAGI (reference sequence). The CDR3 bases are TGTGCCTGCACCCAGCGGCTCTCCTACGAGCAGTACTTC. This encodes CACTQRLSYEQYF.

About this clonotype: A junction boundary mismatches the germline segment, possibly from a read error. CDR3 protein: CTSSSSPNTEAFF. The CDR3 nucleotides are TGTACCAGCAGTTCCAGTCCGAACACTGAAGCTTTCTTT. V usage is TRBV12-3 or TRBV12-4 and J usage is TRBJ1-1; no definite D call. The CDR3 sequence is 13 residues long.

The chain employs TRBV7-9 and TRBJ2-1; D call uncertain. This CDR3 has 11 amino acids. Trimming shortened V by 5 bases and J by 10 bases, and 9 bases separated the two germline ends. Germline V gene sequence: CDR1 SEHNR, CDR2 FQNEAQ (reference sequence). CDR3: CASSPAEEQFF. CDR3 DNA: TGTGCCAGCAGCCCGGCGGAGGAGCAGTTCTTC.

The rearrangement links TRBV24-1 to TRBJ2-2; D may be TRBD2 (5 bases). This CDR3 has 15 residues. Germline V gene data show CDR1 as KGHDR and CDR2 as SFDVKD. V lost 3 bases to trimming and J lost 2 bases, with 9 bases between them. This CDR3 reads CATSDGGLNTGELFF. The CDR3 DNA reads TGTGCCACCAGTGATGGAGGCCTAAACACCGGGGAGCTGTTTTTT.

The chain links TRBV6-6 to TRBJ1-5, with TRBD1 matching over 9 bases. CDR3 length: 15 amino acids. The germline V gene encodes CDR1 MNHNY and CDR2 SVGAGI (reference sequence). J lost 4 bases, V lost 7 bases, and 8 bases had no gene match. The CDR3 region has the DNA TGTGCCAGCAACTCGCCCGGGACAGGGAATCAGCCCCAGCATTTT. This gives the protein CASNSPGTGNQPQHF.

Points on this clonotype: Its ends do not fully match the called genes, so a read error is possible. The rearrangement joins TRBV12-3 or TRBV12-4 to TRBJ2-2; weak D call: TRBD2 (7 bases). The CDR3 is made up of 16 amino acids. The CDR3 DNA is TGTGCCGGCAGTTCCTTTACGGGGGGCGCGATCGGGGAGCTGTTTTTT. The encoded protein is CAGSSFTGGAIGELFF.

For this clonotype: One base away lies a much larger clone, so this may be a sequencing read error. This chain joins TRBV27 and TRBJ2-4; a weak D match, TRBD2 (7 bases). Matching the DNA end better, TRBJ2-7 makes the J call doubtful. This CDR3 region has 14 residues. CDR1 is MNHEY, CDR2 SMNVEV, per germline (reference sequence). CDR3 nucleotides: TGTGCCAGCACCCTAGGGGGAGGGCCGGACGAGCAGTACTTC. This encodes CASTLGGGPDEQYF.

The chain links TRBV7-2 to TRBJ2-3, with 10 bases aligning to TRBD2. Germline CDR1 and CDR2: SGHTA and FQGNSA. CDR3 length: 17 residues. The V segment lost 4 bases and the J segment 3 bases; nucleotides outside the gene matches: 10. The CDR3 bases are TGTGCCAGCAGCTCCGACCCCCTAGCGGGAGCTACAGATACGCAGTATTTT. As protein: CASSSDPLAGATDTQYF.